The clone carrying this T cell receptor beta chain came up many times. No antigen is known for it. The sample comes from a study of neurological immune-mediated disorders. The study, taken as a whole, reports: There was no association between the multiple sclerosis repertoire cluster and any clinical or MRI feature.

TCRdb ran MiXCR on the 5' RACE reads and lists one entry per CDR3 protein. This table has 35,000 to 50,000 distinct CDR3 sequences, 2.5% appearing once. The sequenced sample was PBMCs. The receptor was isolated from a man aged 50 or older with multiple sclerosis.

CDR3 region: CASSYSPNTGELFF. The CDR3, as DNA: TGTGCCAGCAGTTACTCACCCAACACCGGGGAGCTGTTTTTT. This sequence joins TRBV6-5 and TRBJ2-2; D is ambiguous. Deletions cut 0 bases from V and 2 bases from J, with 4 bases between. There are 14 residues in the CDR3. Per the germline V gene, CDR1 is MNHEY and CDR2 is SVGAGI.